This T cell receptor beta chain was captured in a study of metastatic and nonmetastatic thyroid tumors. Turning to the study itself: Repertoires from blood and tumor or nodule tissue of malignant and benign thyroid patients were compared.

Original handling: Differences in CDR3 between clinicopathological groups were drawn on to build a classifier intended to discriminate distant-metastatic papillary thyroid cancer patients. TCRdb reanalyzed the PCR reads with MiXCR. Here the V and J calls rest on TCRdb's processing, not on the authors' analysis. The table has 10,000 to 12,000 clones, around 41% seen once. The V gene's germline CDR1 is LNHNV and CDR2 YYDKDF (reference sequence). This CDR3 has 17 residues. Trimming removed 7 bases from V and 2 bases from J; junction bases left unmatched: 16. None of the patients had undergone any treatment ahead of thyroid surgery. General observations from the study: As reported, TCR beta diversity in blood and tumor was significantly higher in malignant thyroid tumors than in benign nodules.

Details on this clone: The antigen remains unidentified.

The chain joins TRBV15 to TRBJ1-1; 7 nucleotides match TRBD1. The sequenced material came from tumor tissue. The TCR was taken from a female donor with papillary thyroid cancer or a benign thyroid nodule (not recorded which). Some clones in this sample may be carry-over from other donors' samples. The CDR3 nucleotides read TGTGCCACCAACCCTTGGATCCCGGGACAGATCAACACTGAAGCTTTCTTT. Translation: CATNPWIPGQINTEAFF.